These T cell receptor beta chains were read from a single sample in a study of OX40 agonist ivuxolimab in advanced cancers. Libraries were prepared by immunoSEQ multiplex PCR; TCRdb keeps only in-frame clonotypes and omits some of them. The top ten clones hold 14% of a sample with 50,000 to 60,000 clones, approximately 90% of them seen once. The specimen was CD4+ or CD8+ T cells sorted from blood, collected in a trial of the OX40 agonist ivuxolimab. The receptor source for this set is an adult with an advanced solid tumor such as melanoma, head and neck, liver or kidney cancer. CDR3s include the opening cysteine and the closing phenylalanine or tryptophan. The D gene is left open where the match is weak. Clone size is shown for a subset of rows, as once, few, many or a class of expanded clone.

size: few
D: -
J: TRBJ1-2
V: TRBV7-9
CDR3: CASRQGNGYTF
DNA: TGTGCCAGCAGACAGGGTAATGGCTACACCTTC

size: -
D: TRBD2
J: TRBJ2-3
V: TRBV10-1
CDR3: CASRSSGGATDTQYF
DNA: TGCGCCAGCAGATCTAGCGGGGGGGCTACAGATACGCAGTATTTT

size: few
D: -
J: TRBJ1-1
V: TRBV5-4
CDR3: CASSFGVTEAFF
DNA: TGTGCCAGCAGCTTTGGGGTAACTGAAGCTTTCTTT

size: -
D: -
J: TRBJ1-2
V: TRBV7-8
CDR3: CASSSGDTRDSYTF
DNA: TGTGCCAGCAGCTCGGGGGACACCCGGGATAGCTACACCTTC

size: -
D: TRBD2
J: TRBJ2-3
V: TRBV2
CDR3: CASAPGSGGTHTQYF
DNA: TGTGCCAGCGCCCCCGGCAGCGGGGGCACGCATACGCAGTATTTT

size: -
D: TRBD2
J: TRBJ2-1
V: TRBV4-3
CDR3: CASSQDPSGASYNEQFF
DNA: TGCGCCAGCAGCCAAGATCCGAGCGGGGCCTCCTACAATGAGCAGTTCTTC

size: few
D: TRBD1
J: TRBJ1-1
V: TRBV19
CDR3: CASSVGQGNTEAFF
DNA: TGTGCCAGTAGTGTTGGACAGGGGAACACTGAAGCTTTCTTT

size: -
D: TRBD1
J: TRBJ1-3
V: TRBV13
CDR3: CAISDRGRSGNTIYF
DNA: TGTGCCATCTCGGACAGGGGCCGCTCTGGAAACACCATATATTTT

size: -
D: -
J: TRBJ2-7
V: TRBV4-1
CDR3: CASSPVGYEQYF
DNA: TGTGCCAGCAGCCCTGTGGGGTACGAGCAGTACTTC

size: -
D: TRBD1
J: TRBJ2-7
V: TRBV7-9
CDR3: CASSPGSGTGVPYEQYF
DNA: TGTGCCAGCAGCCCCGGCAGCGGGACAGGGGTCCCCTACGAGCAGTACTTC

size: -
D: TRBD2
J: TRBJ2-5
V: TRBV5-6
CDR3: CASSLSLAGGTETQYF
DNA: TGTGCCAGCAGCTTATCCTTAGCGGGGGGGACCGAGACCCAGTACTTC

size: -
D: -
J: TRBJ2-7
V: TRBV7-9
CDR3: CASSLQTYEQYF
DNA: TGTGCCAGCAGCTTACAAACCTACGAGCAGTACTTC

size: few
D: TRBD1
J: TRBJ2-7
V: TRBV27
CDR3: CASSLSQRQGSTEQYF
DNA: TGTGCCAGCAGTTTATCGCAAAGACAGGGATCGACCGAGCAGTACTTC

size: -
D: TRBD1
J: TRBJ1-5
V: TRBV10-2
CDR3: CASSKRGTETQPYSNQPQHF
DNA: TGCGCCAGCAGCAAGAGAGGGACAGAAACTCAACCCTATAGCAATCAGCCCCAGCATTTT

size: -
D: -
J: TRBJ2-1
V: TRBV19
CDR3: CASSMGGGVNNEQFF
DNA: TGTGCCAGTAGTATGGGGGGCGGCGTCAACAATGAGCAGTTCTTC

size: -
D: -
J: TRBJ1-1
V: TRBV7-9
CDR3: CASSSWTLNTEAFF
DNA: TGTGCCAGCAGCTCCTGGACCTTGAACACTGAAGCTTTCTTT

size: -
D: -
J: TRBJ1-2
V: TRBV6-5
CDR3: CASSSTGEGYTF
DNA: TGTGCCAGCAGTTCCACCGGGGAAGGCTACACCTTC

size: -
D: -
J: TRBJ1-6
V: TRBV4-1
CDR3: CASSSLMGGDNSPLHF
DNA: TGCGCCAGCAGCTCTTTAATGGGGGGGGATAATTCACCCCTCCACTTT

size: -
D: -
J: TRBJ1-1
V: TRBV11-2
CDR3: CASSPDKTMNTEAFF
DNA: TGTGCCAGCAGCCCCGACAAGACCATGAACACTGAAGCTTTCTTT

size: few
D: TRBD1
J: TRBJ2-7
V: TRBV18
CDR3: CASSQPGTGDYEQYF
DNA: TGTGCCAGCTCACAACCCGGGACAGGGGACTACGAGCAGTACTTC

size: -
D: TRBD1
J: TRBJ1-4
V: TRBV29-1
CDR3: CSARTGGGEKLFF
DNA: TGCAGCGCCCGGACAGGGGGGGGCGAAAAACTGTTTTTT

size: once
D: TRBD2
J: TRBJ2-5
V: TRBV6-5
CDR3: CASSYPQGGEKTQYF
DNA: TGTGCCAGCAGTTACCCCCAGGGAGGGGAGAAGACCCAGTACTTC

size: -
D: -
J: TRBJ2-5
V: TRBV30
CDR3: CAWRALKETQYF
DNA: TGTGCCTGGAGAGCCCTGAAAGAGACCCAGTACTTC

size: -
D: TRBD1
J: TRBJ2-4
V: TRBV10-1
CDR3: CASSATGNKNIQYF
DNA: TGCGCCAGCAGTGCGACAGGGAACAAAAACATTCAGTACTTC

size: -
D: -
J: TRBJ2-7
V: TRBV7-9
CDR3: CASSSSGYEQYF
DNA: TGTGCCAGCAGCTCAAGCGGGTACGAGCAGTACTTC

size: -
D: -
J: TRBJ2-7
V: TRBV4-1
CDR3: CASSQPTEISYEQYF
DNA: TGCGCCAGCAGCCAACCGACCGAGATTTCTTACGAGCAGTACTTC

size: -
D: -
J: TRBJ1-1
V: TRBV5-6
CDR3: CASSFGVNTKAFF
DNA: TGTGCCAGCAGCTTCGGGGTGAACACTAAAGCTTTCTTT

size: -
D: -
J: TRBJ2-7
V: TRBV9
CDR3: CASSTRGEGGPYEQYF
DNA: TGTGCCAGCAGCACTAGGGGTGAGGGGGGCCCCTACGAGCAGTACTTC

size: -
D: -
J: TRBJ2-1
V: TRBV5-6
CDR3: CASSLAGSYNEQFF
DNA: TGTGCCAGCAGCTTGGCGGGCTCCTACAATGAGCAGTTCTTC

size: -
D: -
J: TRBJ1-2
V: TRBV13
CDR3: CASSYERSTNYGYTF
DNA: TGTGCCAGCAGCTATGAAAGGAGTACTAACTATGGCTACACCTTC

size: -
D: -
J: TRBJ1-2
V: TRBV7-8
CDR3: CASSLQSGYGYTF
DNA: TGTGCCAGCAGCTTGCAGAGCGGCTATGGCTACACCTTC

size: once
D: -
J: TRBJ1-2
V: TRBV27
CDR3: CASSPLAGVVYGYTF
DNA: TGTGCCAGCAGTCCCCTAGCGGGGGTAGTCTATGGCTACACCTTC

size: -
D: TRBD1
J: TRBJ2-5
V: TRBV5-6
CDR3: CASSPSVRTGMLETQYF
DNA: TGTGCCAGCAGTCCATCTGTCCGGACAGGGATGCTGGAGACCCAGTACTTC

size: once
D: -
J: TRBJ1-6
V: TRBV6-5
CDR3: CASSPLDSNNSPLHF
DNA: TGTGCCAGCAGTCCACTTGACAGTAATAATTCACCCCTCCACTTT

size: -
D: -
J: TRBJ2-7
V: TRBV7-9
CDR3: CASSFSGRYEQYF
DNA: TGTGCCAGCAGCTTCAGCGGCCGCTACGAGCAGTACTTC

size: few
D: -
J: TRBJ1-6
V: TRBV27
CDR3: CASSLKGVNSPLHF
DNA: TGTGCCAGCAGTTTAAAGGGGGTAAATTCACCCCTCCACTTT

size: -
D: -
J: TRBJ1-6
V: TRBV4-1
CDR3: CASSLDRYNSPLHF
DNA: TGCGCCAGCAGCTTGGACCGCTATAATTCACCCCTCCACTTT

size: -
D: TRBD1
J: TRBJ1-1
V: TRBV5-4
CDR3: CASSHKGGQMNTEAFF
DNA: TGTGCCAGCAGCCACAAAGGGGGACAGATGAACACTGAAGCTTTCTTT

size: -
D: TRBD1
J: TRBJ2-3
V: TRBV5-1
CDR3: CASSHGDSRTDTQYF
DNA: TGCGCCAGCAGCCACGGGGACAGTCGCACAGATACGCAGTATTTT

size: -
D: TRBD2
J: TRBJ2-7
V: TRBV2
CDR3: CASSEARGNWEYF
DNA: TGTGCCAGCAGTGAAGCGCGGGGGAATTGGGAGTACTTC

size: -
D: -
J: TRBJ1-5
V: TRBV19
CDR3: CASSESGAKVQPQHF
DNA: TGTGCCAGTAGTGAGAGCGGGGCTAAAGTTCAGCCCCAGCATTTT

size: once
D: -
J: TRBJ2-3
V: TRBV30
CDR3: CAWSVVGMVDTQYF
DNA: TGTGCCTGGAGTGTAGTGGGAATGGTGGATACGCAGTATTTT

size: -
D: -
J: TRBJ1-6
V: TRBV27
CDR3: CASSLDWNSPLHF
DNA: TGTGCCAGCAGTCTTGACTGGAATTCACCCCTCCACTTT

size: -
D: -
J: TRBJ2-5
V: TRBV4-3
CDR3: CASSPYLGGKQETQYF
DNA: TGCGCCAGCAGCCCTTATTTGGGGGGAAAACAAGAGACCCAGTACTTC

size: -
D: TRBD2
J: TRBJ2-1
V: TRBV19
CDR3: CASSIVHISGGSNEQFF
DNA: TGTGCCAGTAGTATAGTCCACATTAGCGGGGGATCCAATGAGCAGTTCTTC

size: -
D: -
J: TRBJ1-2
V: TRBV5-4
CDR3: CASSLDRNYYTF
DNA: TGTGCCAGCAGCTTGGACCGGAATTACTACACCTTC

size: -
D: -
J: TRBJ1-1
V: TRBV6-5
CDR3: CASSLSTGNTEAFF
DNA: TGTGCCAGCAGCCTGTCGACAGGGAACACTGAAGCTTTCTTT

size: -
D: -
J: TRBJ1-1
V: TRBV19
CDR3: CASLRGGDTEAFF
DNA: TGTGCCAGCCTCCGGGGGGGGGACACTGAAGCTTTCTTT

size: -
D: -
J: TRBJ2-5
V: TRBV2
CDR3: CASHGPIQYQETQYF
DNA: TGTGCCAGCCATGGCCCAATCCAGTACCAAGAGACCCAGTACTTC

size: -
D: TRBD2
J: TRBJ2-3
V: TRBV2
CDR3: CASSEGGGSTDTQYF
DNA: TGTGCCAGCAGTGAAGGCGGGGGTTCCACAGATACGCAGTATTTT

size: once
D: TRBD2
J: TRBJ2-3
V: TRBV13
CDR3: CASSLASGGAGDTQYF
DNA: TGTGCCAGCAGCTTAGCTAGCGGGGGGGCAGGGGATACGCAGTATTTT

size: -
D: -
J: TRBJ2-3
V: TRBV11-1
CDR3: CASSPRGSTDTQYF
DNA: TGTGCCAGCAGCCCGAGGGGCAGCACAGATACGCAGTATTTT

size: -
D: -
J: TRBJ1-1
V: TRBV29-1
CDR3: CSISGALNTEAFF
DNA: TGCAGCATCTCCGGGGCTTTGAACACTGAAGCTTTCTTT

size: -
D: -
J: TRBJ1-2
V: TRBV29-1
CDR3: CSVESDSPVGFYTF
DNA: TGCAGCGTTGAATCTGACAGCCCGGTAGGGTTCTACACCTTC

size: -
D: TRBD1
J: TRBJ2-3
V: TRBV5-6
CDR3: CASSWTGSSTDTQYF
DNA: TGTGCCAGCAGCTGGACAGGTTCTAGCACAGATACGCAGTATTTT